This TCR beta chain was sequenced in a study of blood T cell repertoires in COVID-19. In its sample, this clone was seen a few times. Measured with immunoSEQ multiplex PCR; TCRdb has only the in-frame clones, and not every one. In the table there are approximately 310,000 clones, 70% to 90% of which are singletons. This TCR was sampled from a man aged 25 to 45 who had recovered from COVID-19. Sequenced: PBMCs or T cells enriched from blood (not recorded which).

CDR3: CASSAGTGVIGDTQYF. Here the CDR3 DNA reads TGTGCCAGCAGCGCTGGGACTGGAGTTATCGGGGATACGCAGTATTTT. The rearrangement links TRBV9 to TRBJ2-3, with D possibly being TRBD2 (6 bases). The germline V gene has CDR1 SGDLS and CDR2 YYNGEE. The CDR3 covers 16 residues. Trimming removed 3 bases from V and 6 bases from J, with 20 bases in between. The full variable domain, rest sourced from reference TRBV9 and TRBJ2-3, is DSGVTQTPKHLITATGQRVTLRCSPRSGDLSVYWYQQSLDQGLQFLIQYYNGEERAKGNILERFSAQQFPDLHSELNLSSLELGDSALYFCASSAGTGVIGDTQYFGPGTRLTVL.